One sample yielded the 32 T cell receptor beta chains listed below, sequenced in a study of cytomegalovirus exposure and HLA in healthy donors. With 60 Vbeta and 13 Jbeta primers, the PCR was carried out. Profiling relied on immunoSEQ multiplex PCR, and the TCRdb table lists in-frame clones only, not all of them. Of about 110,000 clones listed, roughly 71% were seen once; the top ten hold about 5%. Source material: PBMCs. The receptor source for this set is a woman in her seventies in good health and CMV-seropositive.

The rearrangement uses TRBV18 and TRBJ2-5, with 9 bases aligning to TRBD1. CDR1 KGHSH and CDR2 LQKENI come from the germline V gene. The ends lost 0 bases at V and 4 bases at J; junction bases unmatched: 3. This CDR3 has 15 amino acids. The CDR3 region has the DNA TGTGCCAGCTCACCACCGGGGACAGGGAGAGAGACCCAGTACTTC. Its translation is CASSPPGTGRETQYF.

The V call is TRBV23-1, the J call TRBJ1-2, with D possibly being TRBD1 (5 bases). TRBV23-1 is flagged as an ORF with uncertain function. The CDR3 consists of 18 residues. V was pared by 4 bases and J by 3 bases, with 24 bases between. As DNA, the CDR3 is TGCGCCAGCAGTCCCTCTCCGACCAGGGCAAGTGGAGACTATGGCTACACCTTC. Translated, it gives CASSPSPTRASGDYGYTF.

Only one count was recorded for this clone. The chain carries TRBV7-2 and TRBJ1-1; maybe TRBD1 (5 bases). CDR3 length: 15 residues. V lost 2 bases and J 4 bases, leaving 14 bases between the germline ends. Looked up from germline, CDR1 is SGHTA and CDR2 is FQGNSA. The CDR3 loop is CASSLRRGGSTEAFF. CDR3 DNA sequence: TGTGCCAGCAGCTTAAGAAGGGGAGGTAGCACTGAAGCTTTCTTT.

The table lists this clone with a few counts. One end of the junction is discordant with germline, which a read error may explain. The chain recombines TRBV6-1 with TRBJ1-6; D is perhaps TRBD1 (5 bases). Germline-derived CDR1 and CDR2 are MNHNS and SASEGT. The CDR3 spans 15 residues. The CDR3 DNA follows: TGTGCCAGCAGTGTTACGAGCAGGGATAACTCACCCCTCCACTTT. The encoded protein is CASSVTSRDNSPLHF.

V and J are TRBV29-1 and TRBJ2-7; 10 bases align to TRBD1. Germline V lookup: CDR1 SQVTM, CDR2 ANQGSEA. Trimming at V came to 4 bases and at J to 5 bases, leaving 8 bases not matched to a gene. The CDR3 spans 14 residues. The CDR3 loop is CSVGAGTGENEQYF. For the CDR3, the DNA is TGCAGCGTTGGGGCGGGGACAGGGGAAAACGAGCAGTACTTC.

This clone appeared a single time. The J gene is TRBJ1-6, the V gene TRBV7-8; TRBD1 aligns across 7 bases. J lost 14 bases, V lost 1 base, and 14 bases had no gene match. The length of the CDR3 is 16 residues. Germline lookup yields CDR1 SGHVS and CDR2 FQNEAQ. The CDR3 protein is CASSLGPAAGGLALHF. The CDR3 DNA reads TGTGCCAGCAGCTTAGGTCCCGCGGCAGGGGGATTGGCCCTCCACTTT.

V gene TRBV30 combines with J gene TRBJ2-7; 9 bases are a match to TRBD1. J was trimmed by 5 bases and V by 5 bases; bases with no gene match: 4. This CDR3 has 12 residues. Germline assignment: CDR1 GTSNPN and CDR2 SVGIG (reference sequence). The CDR3 protein is CAWGTGLHEQYF. CDR3 nucleotides: TGTGCCTGGGGGACAGGGTTACACGAGCAGTACTTC.

This clone appeared a few times. This chain connects TRBV5-6 to TRBJ1-5, with 7 bases fitting TRBD1. In germline, CDR1 is SGHDT, CDR2 YYEEEE. The CDR3 has 14 residues. V was pared by 4 bases and J by 5 bases, with 6 bases of the junction left unmatched. CDR3 coding DNA: TGTGCCAGCAGCCACGGGACAGCAGATCAGCCCCAGCATTTT. Encoded protein: CASSHGTADQPQHF.

The chain combines TRBV4-1 with TRBJ1-1, with a weak D call TRBD1 (5 bases). V lost 2 bases and J lost 4, with 11 bases in between. Germline assignment: CDR1 MGHRA and CDR2 YSYEKL. The CDR3 has 14 amino acids. DNA of the CDR3: TGCGCCAGCAGCCAACTGGGGCCGAGCACTGAAGCTTTCTTT. Translated, it gives CASSQLGPSTEAFF.

The V gene is TRBV7-9, the J gene TRBJ2-3; perhaps TRBD2 as D (5 bases). The CDR3 sequence is 14 residues long. Germline assignment: CDR1 SEHNR and CDR2 FQNEAQ (reference sequence). Between the trimmed V and J ends, which lost 2 bases and 5 bases, there was a span of 11 bases. CDR3 in DNA: TGTGCCAGCAGCTTAAGGCCCGAGGGAGATACGCAGTATTTT. It translates to CASSLRPEGDTQYF.

V is TRBV5-1 and J is TRBJ2-5, with TRBD1 identical over 11 bases. The CDR3 extends over 16 amino acids. Trimming at V came to 3 bases and at J to 5 bases, leaving 9 bases not matched to a gene. Germline lookup yields CDR1 SGHRS and CDR2 YFSETQ. The CDR3 sequence is CASSSFGQGAGETQYF. The DNA of the CDR3 is TGCGCCAGCAGCTCGTTTGGACAGGGGGCAGGGGAGACCCAGTACTTC.

V is TRBV6-5 and J is TRBJ2-3, with D possibly being TRBD2 (7 bases). V dropped 5 bases and J dropped 1 base, with 10 bases sitting between them. In germline, CDR1 is MNHEY, CDR2 SVGAGI. CDR3 length: 14 amino acids. CDR3 sequence: CASSGGAGTDTQYF. DNA of the CDR3: TGTGCCAGCAGTGGGGGGGCCGGCACAGATACGCAGTATTTT.

A few counts support this clone. This chain joins TRBV10-3 and TRBJ2-1; D is undetermined. V lost 10 bases and J 4 bases, leaving 14 bases between the germline ends. The V gene's germline CDR1 is ENHRY and CDR2 SYGVKD. The length of the CDR3 is 13 residues. The DNA for the CDR3 is TGTGCCACCCACGCCGCGGCTTACAATGAGCAGTTCTTC. Translation gives CATHAAAYNEQFF.

This clone was observed a few times. V and J are TRBV5-5 and TRBJ2-7; a possible D gene is TRBD2 (6 bases). Germline-derived CDR1 and CDR2 are SGHKS and YYEKEE (reference sequence). This CDR3 is built from 14 residues. V was cut by 1 base and J by 7 bases, with 15 bases left in between. The CDR3 sequence: CASSLPGLSREQYF. CDR3 bases: TGTGCCAGCAGCTTGCCCGGACTATCTAGGGAGCAGTACTTC.

The genes are TRBV7-6 and TRBJ2-5, with 7 positions matching TRBD1. V shed 5 bases, J shed 2 bases, and the junction held 8 bases outside the gene matches. Germline V lookup: CDR1 SGHVS, CDR2 FNYEAQ. This CDR3 comprises 15 residues. The CDR3 DNA follows: TGTGCCAGCAGCAGGGCCGGGACAGCTCAAGAGACCCAGTACTTC. This gives the protein CASSRAGTAQETQYF.

This chain uses TRBV10-3 with TRBJ1-2; TRBD1 matches at 7 bases. Germline lookup yields CDR1 ENHRY and CDR2 SYGVKD. The V segment lost 7 bases and the J segment 4 bases; nucleotides outside the gene matches: 9. This CDR3 contains 14 residues. The CDR3 spells CAINRGTETYGYTF. CDR3 coding DNA: TGTGCCATCAACCGAGGGACAGAAACCTATGGCTACACCTTC.

The V call is TRBV7-7, the J call TRBJ2-3; 8 bases map to TRBD2. The germline CDR1 and CDR2 sequences are SSHAT and FNYEAQ (reference sequence). Losses at the gene ends were 3 bases for V and 5 bases for J; bases not matched to a gene: 7. This CDR3 contains 15 residues. In DNA form, the CDR3 reads TGTGCCAGCAGCTTTAGCGGGGCCAGGGGAGATACGCAGTATTTT. Its protein product is CASSFSGARGDTQYF.

V is TRBV7-2 and J is TRBJ1-3, with TRBD1 as a possible D gene (6 bases). This CDR3 has 14 residues. The V end was cut by 5 bases, the J end by 4 bases, with 12 bases between. Germline values: CDR1 SGHTA, CDR2 FQGNSA. CDR3 sequence (DNA): TGTGCCAGCAGCCAGGACAGTCAGGGAAACACCATATATTTT. It is translated as CASSQDSQGNTIYF.

The J gene is TRBJ2-2, the V gene TRBV19, with TRBD1 as a possible D gene (5 bases). The CDR3 is 15 amino acids. Between the trimmed V and J ends, which lost 7 bases and 2 bases, there was a span of 14 bases. Germline CDR1 reads LNHDA; CDR2 reads SQIVND (reference sequence). Here the CDR3 DNA reads TGTGCCAGTACCGGACAAATAATTAACACCGGGGAGCTGTTTTTT. This translates into CASTGQIINTGELFF.

This clone was observed a single time. The rearrangement links TRBV29-1 to TRBJ2-3; the D is unclear. From germline, CDR1 is SQVTM and CDR2 ANQGSEA. The CDR3 is made up of 11 amino acids. Trimming took 7 bases from V and 10 from J, leaving 15 bases between them. CDR3 protein: CSASASIAQYF. CDR3 coding DNA: TGCAGCGCAAGTGCCTCTATAGCGCAGTATTTT.

The chain is built from TRBV5-1 and TRBJ1-2; tentatively, D is TRBD1 (6 bases). Looked up from germline, CDR1 is SGHRS and CDR2 is YFSETQ. The CDR3 sequence is 13 residues long. V was shortened by 0 bases and J by 3 bases, with 6 bases between the two germline ends. The CDR3 reads CASSLDRDYGYTF. The CDR3 DNA sequence: TGCGCCAGCAGCTTGGACAGGGACTATGGCTACACCTTC.

CDR3 coding DNA: TGCAGCGTTGAAACACGTAACACTGAAGCTTTCTTT. Translated: CSVETRNTEAFF. This chain uses TRBV29-1 with TRBJ1-1; D remains ambiguous. CDR1 SQVTM and CDR2 ANQGSEA come from the germline V gene. The ends were cut back, 2 bases at V and 2 bases at J, with 6 bases in the middle. The CDR3 spans 12 residues.

The chain has TRBV6-6 and TRBJ1-5, with D uncertain. The CDR3 has 14 residues. Trimming stripped 6 bases from V and 0 bases from J, with 9 bases between. Germline V gives CDR1 MNHNY, CDR2 SVGAGI (reference sequence). The CDR3 loop is CASSITDSNQPQHF. CDR3 DNA sequence: TGTGCCAGCAGCATAACAGATAGCAATCAGCCCCAGCATTTT.

The chain joins TRBV6-6 to TRBJ1-1; a weak D match, TRBD1 (6 bases). V shed 7 bases and J shed 1 base, with 10 bases lying between them. Germline V gene data show CDR1 as MNHNY and CDR2 as SVGAGI (reference sequence). This CDR3 has 13 residues. The CDR3, as DNA: TGTGCCAGCAAGGTACAGGGGAACACTGAAGCTTTCTTT. It is translated as CASKVQGNTEAFF.

The rearrangement uses TRBV7-8 and TRBJ1-3, with D possibly matching TRBD1 (5 bases). Germline V gene data show CDR1 as SGHVS and CDR2 as FQNEAQ. CDR3 length: 15 amino acids. V lost 2 bases to trimming and J lost 7 bases, with 15 bases between them. CDR3 sequence reads: CASSLSGSLRNTIYF. DNA for the CDR3: TGTGCCAGCAGCTTATCAGGGTCCCTGAGGAACACCATATATTTT.

V and J are TRBV5-1 and TRBJ2-7; 10 nucleotides match TRBD2. This CDR3 has 16 amino acids. With 0 bases clipped from V and 5 bases from J, the junction kept 8 bases outside the gene matches. Looked up from germline, CDR1 is SGHRS and CDR2 is YFSETQ. DNA for the CDR3: TGCGCCAGCAGCTTGGCGGATAGCGGGGGGCGGAACGAGCAGTACTTC. It codes for CASSLADSGGRNEQYF.

This clone was seen just once. CDR3 loop: CASSDAGDLSYNEQFF. The DNA of the CDR3 is TGTGCCAGCAGTGACGCGGGGGACCTCTCCTACAATGAGCAGTTCTTC. The chain joins TRBV2 to TRBJ2-1; 7 bases match TRBD2. The V and J ends lost 3 bases and 0 bases, in that order; junction bases with no gene match: 5. The CDR3 sequence is 16 residues long. In germline, CDR1 is SNHLY, CDR2 FYNNEI.

The chain carries TRBV7-8 and TRBJ2-1; possibly TRBD2 for D (6 bases). Germline CDR1 reads SGHVS; CDR2 reads FQNEAQ. The CDR3 totals 16 residues. Trimming stripped 6 bases from V and 0 bases from J, with 15 bases between. The CDR3 loop is CASSTKRASSYNEQFF. The CDR3, as DNA: TGTGCCAGCAGTACTAAGCGGGCTAGCTCCTACAATGAGCAGTTCTTC.

V and J are TRBV7-2 and TRBJ2-1; D remains unclear. Trimming shortened V by 1 base and J by 6 bases, and 7 bases separated the two germline ends. This CDR3 contains 13 residues. The germline V gene has CDR1 SGHTA and CDR2 FQGNSA. The DNA of the CDR3 is TGTGCCAGCAGCTTAGGTCCACTCAATGAGCAGTTCTTC. Protein: CASSLGPLNEQFF.

V is TRBV5-1 and J is TRBJ1-3; D remains unclear. CDR1 and CDR2 (germline): SGHRS, YFSETQ. V was trimmed by 0 bases and J by 4 bases, leaving 11 bases between them. This CDR3 region has 15 residues. The CDR3 DNA is TGCGCCAGCAGCTTGGTGCCGGTCTACGGAAACACCATATATTTT. Protein product: CASSLVPVYGNTIYF. The entire variable domain, with the rest obtained from reference TRBV5-1 and TRBJ1-3, is as follows: KAGVTQTPRYLIKTRGQQVTLSCSPISGHRSVSWYQQTPGQGLQFLFEYFSETQRNKGNFPGRFSGRQFSNSRSEMNVSTLELGDSALYLCASSLVPVYGNTIYFGEGSWLTVV.

The J gene is TRBJ1-2, the V gene TRBV30; D is undetermined. Deletions cut 4 bases from V and 4 bases from J, with 16 bases between. This CDR3 comprises 14 residues. Germline CDR1 is GTSNPN and CDR2 is SVGIG (reference sequence). For the CDR3, the DNA is TGTGCCTGGATAGGGTTGGAGCGGGGCTATGGCTACACCTTC. This codes for CAWIGLERGYGYTF.

This rearrangement joins TRBV4-1 to TRBJ2-7; 8 positions match TRBD1. Germline CDR1 reads MGHRA; CDR2 reads YSYEKL. The CDR3 consists of 13 residues. Trimming at V came to 5 bases and at J to 6 bases, leaving 6 bases not matched to a gene. CDR3 bases: TGCGCCAGCAGCGCTACAGGGGGACGCGAGCAGTACTTC. Translated: CASSATGGREQYF.